Presented here are 18 T cell receptor beta chains from one specimen sequenced in a study of blood T cells in healthy people across ages. Using a J-beta primer mix together with a sample-barcoded 5' primer, a second PCR was run for 7 to 11 cycles. TCRdb reprocessed the 5' RACE reads with MiXCR, giving one entry per CDR3 protein. The data hold roughly 2 million distinct CDR3 sequences, with 49% observed a single time. Sequences were obtained from blood. All receptors come from a woman between 40 and 55 years old in good health.

V usage is TRBV20-1 and J usage is TRBJ1-1; 9 bases map to TRBD1. This CDR3 has 15 residues. Germline V gene lookup returns CDR1 DFQATT and CDR2 SNEGSKA (reference sequence). V was clipped by 3 bases and J by 6 bases; unmatched bases: 11. The chain's CDR3 is CSARKTGTGTPEAFF. The CDR3 DNA sequence: TGCAGTGCTAGGAAAACCGGGACAGGGACCCCTGAAGCTTTCTTT.

The CDR3 here is CASKGTGHVTDTQYF. The CDR3 nucleotides are TGTGCCAGCAAGGGGACAGGGCACGTCACAGATACGCAGTATTTT. The chain is built from TRBV6-2 or TRBV6-3 and TRBJ2-3; 9 bases line up with TRBD1. The germline CDR1 and CDR2 sequences are MNHEY and SVGEGT. With V trimmed by 7 bases and J by 2 bases, 7 bases remained unmatched. The CDR3 extends over 15 amino acids.

This clonotype turned up a few times. V and J are TRBV15 and TRBJ2-5, with D perhaps matching TRBD1 or TRBD2 (5 bases each). Germline loops: CDR1 LNHNV, CDR2 YYDKDF (reference sequence). This CDR3 contains 16 residues. Trimming cost V 3 bases and J 2 bases, with 16 bases left between them. For the CDR3, the DNA is TGTGCCACCAGCAGTCCCCATCGGGACGTACAAGAGACCCAGTACTTC. Its protein product is CATSSPHRDVQETQYF.

This chain uses TRBV27 with TRBJ2-3; D is possibly TRBD2 (7 bases). Germline CDR1 MNHEY, CDR2 SMNVEV (reference sequence). This CDR3 comprises 16 residues. Deletions cut 6 bases from V and 4 bases from J, with 20 bases between. The CDR3 sequence: CASSTRTGRGPDTQYF. CDR3 bases: TGTGCCAGCAGCACGAGAACAGGGCGGGGGCCAGATACGCAGTATTTT.

The chain couples TRBV5-5 to TRBJ1-1; 7 bases agree with TRBD1. The CDR3 covers 15 residues. Germline CDR1 and CDR2: SGHKS and YYEKEE (reference sequence). J was trimmed by 3 bases and V by 1 base; bases with no gene match: 6. DNA of the CDR3: TGTGCCAGCAGCTTGACAGGGGTCGGGTACACTGAAGCTTTCTTT. Its protein is CASSLTGVGYTEAFF.

The gene calls are TRBV29-1 and TRBJ1-4; 8 bases are a match to TRBD1. The V gene's germline CDR1 is SQVTM and CDR2 ANQGSEA. This CDR3 is 13 amino acids long. J was trimmed by 2 bases and V by 6 bases; bases with no gene match: 2. CDR3 bases: TGCAGCGTAAGACAGGGGACTAATGAAAAACTGTTTTTT. It yields the protein CSVRQGTNEKLFF. Variable domain in full (rest from reference TRBV29-1 and TRBJ1-4): SAVISQKPSRDICQRGTSLTIQCQVDSQVTMMFWYRQQPGQSLTLIATANQGSEATYESGFVIDKFPISRPNLTFSTLTVSNMSPEDSSIYLCSVRQGTNEKLFFGSGTQLSVL.

This clonotype showed up just once. V gene TRBV7-9 combines with J gene TRBJ1-4; D gene unclear. The CDR3 runs 13 residues. Germline V gene data show CDR1 as SEHNR and CDR2 as FQNEAQ (reference sequence). With 5 bases removed from V and 12 bases from J, the gap between germline ends came to 16 bases. CDR3 sequence reads: CASSPITTGELFF. As DNA, the CDR3 is TGTGCCAGCAGCCCTATAACGACGGGAGAACTGTTTTTT.

As regards this clonotype: A read error may produce the germline difference seen at one junction end. The chain joins TRBV7-2 to TRBJ2-3, with TRBD2 as a possible D gene (5 bases). The CDR3 runs to 14 residues. Germline V gene sequence: CDR1 SGHTA, CDR2 FQGNSA. The CDR3 here is CVSSSPAGPDTQYF. The CDR3 nucleotides are TGTGTCAGCAGCTCCCCGGCGGGCCCAGATACGCAGTATTTT.

The chain couples TRBV6-5 to TRBJ2-5; TRBD2 matches 8 bases. V was pared by 5 bases and J by 4 bases, with 9 bases of the junction left unmatched. The length of the CDR3 is 15 residues. Germline V gene lookup returns CDR1 MNHEY and CDR2 SVGAGI. The CDR3 DNA follows: TGTGCCAGCAGTGCAAGCGGGGGTCGTTCAGAGACCCAGTACTTC. It is translated as CASSASGGRSETQYF.

In this sample, this clonotype turned up a few times. The V call is TRBV2, the J call TRBJ2-5, with TRBD2 as a possible D gene (7 bases). V shed 8 bases and J shed 2 bases, with 9 bases lying between them. The CDR3 extends over 12 amino acids. CDR1 is SNHLY, CDR2 FYNNEI, per germline. The CDR3 here is CASAGAQETQYF. The CDR3 nucleotides are TGTGCCAGCGCGGGGGCACAAGAGACCCAGTACTTC. Full variable domain (outside the CDR3, taken from reference TRBV2 and TRBJ2-5): EPEVTQTPSHQVTQMGQEVILRCVPISNHLYFYWYRQILGQKVEFLVSFYNNEISEKSEIFDDQFSVERPDGSNFTLKIRSTKLEDSAMYFCASAGAQETQYFGPGTRLLVL.

J is TRBJ2-5 and V is TRBV11-2; D gene uncertain. The CDR3 extends over 14 amino acids. The V end was cut by 5 bases, the J end by 5 bases, with 15 bases between. Per the germline V gene, CDR1 is SGHAT and CDR2 is FQNNGV. CDR3 coding DNA: TGTGCCAGCAGCATCGGGCTCAGGATGGAGACCCAGTACTTC. This gives the protein CASSIGLRMETQYF.

The chain couples TRBV6-2 or TRBV6-3 to TRBJ2-3, with 7 bases that match TRBD2. Germline-derived CDR1 and CDR2 are MNHEY and SVGEGT. The CDR3 consists of 16 residues. The ends lost 6 bases at V and 6 bases at J; junction bases unmatched: 15. The CDR3 loop is CASRTRSGEHPDTQYF. CDR3 nucleotide sequence: TGTGCCAGCAGGACCAGAAGCGGGGAGCACCCCGATACGCAGTATTTT.

The genes are TRBV7-9 and TRBJ2-3; the match to TRBD2 covers 10 bases. Germline assignment: CDR1 SEHNR and CDR2 FQNEAQ (reference sequence). This CDR3 comprises 17 residues. V was pared by 1 base and J by 2 bases, with 6 bases of the junction left unmatched. CDR3 coding DNA: TGTGCCAGCAGCTTAGGTTTAGCGGGGGGCCTCACAGATACGCAGTATTTT. Encoded protein: CASSLGLAGGLTDTQYF.

This sequence joins TRBV4-1 and TRBJ2-7, with unresolved D. Trimming removed 5 bases at V and 3 bases at J, with 17 bases between. This CDR3 has 15 residues. Germline assignment: CDR1 MGHRA and CDR2 YSYEKL. DNA for the CDR3: TGCGCCAGCAGCGCACCGAACCGGGCTAGCTACGAGCAGTACTTC. This codes for CASSAPNRASYEQYF.

This sequence joins TRBV12-3 or TRBV12-4 and TRBJ1-5, with 9 nucleotides matching TRBD1. CDR3 size: 13 residues. Trimming at V came to 5 bases and at J to 9 bases, leaving 5 bases not matched to a gene. CDR3 in amino acids: CASSDRGQGPQHF. The CDR3, as DNA: TGTGCCAGCAGTGACAGGGGACAGGGGCCCCAGCATTTT.

This chain uses TRBV7-3 with TRBJ2-1; 12 nucleotides align to TRBD2. The CDR3 totals 15 residues. V lost 4 bases, J lost 7 bases, and 5 bases stayed unmatched. The germline V gene encodes CDR1 SGHTA and CDR2 FQGTGA. DNA of the CDR3: TGTGCCAGCAGCTCGCTAGCGGGGGGGCAAAATGAGCAGTTCTTC. It encodes CASSSLAGGQNEQFF. The full variable domain, rest sourced from reference TRBV7-3 and TRBJ2-1, is GAGVSQTPSNKVTEKGKYVELRCDPISGHTALYWYRQSLGQGPEFLIYFQGTGAADDSGLPNDRFFAVRPEGSVSTLKIQRTERGDSAVYLCASSSLAGGQNEQFFGPGTRLTVL.

The rearrangement joins TRBV6-2 or TRBV6-3 to TRBJ2-7; the D gene is possibly TRBD2 (5 bases). CDR1 is MNHEY, CDR2 SVGEGT, per germline. There are 12 residues in the CDR3. The ends were cut back, 7 bases at V and 3 bases at J, with 10 bases in the middle. The CDR3: CASNEGFYEQYF. CDR3 nucleotides: TGTGCCAGCAATGAGGGATTCTACGAGCAGTACTTC.

The chain couples TRBV6-4 to TRBJ2-5, with D uncertain. The CDR3 length is 15 residues. The V and J ends lost 0 bases and 0 bases respectively, with 8 bases between them. Germline V gene data show CDR1 as MRHNA and CDR2 as SNTAGT. CDR3 region: CASSDSTAYQETQYF. CDR3 sequence (DNA): TGTGCCAGCAGTGACTCGACGGCGTACCAAGAGACCCAGTACTTC.